This entry features one T cell receptor beta chain sequence. Its antigen remains unidentified. The CDR3 spans 14 residues. Deletions cut 8 bases from V and 5 bases from J, with 16 bases between. CDR1 and CDR2 from the germline V gene are LNHDA and SQIVND (reference sequence). This sample was taken from a study of cytomegalovirus exposure and HLA in healthy donors. Study-level results: Later on, a genetic analysis was performed. It linked a missense variant in DCLRE1C with V- and J-gene trimming of TCR beta. Among TCR beta chains of equal frequency, HLA-associated ones were more clonally expanded in a later analysis. Data from an earlier analysis indicated that most TCR beta V segments were productive either about 87% or about 30% of the time.

Primers for the PCR totalled 60 Vbeta and 13 Jbeta. The assay was immunoSEQ multiplex PCR, and TCRdb's table has in-frame clones only and misses some. Of about 210,000 clones in the sample, approximately 79% are singletons; the top ten hold about 1.7%. Though probably carrying unrecorded immune exposures, donors were nominally healthy at sampling. Sequences were obtained from PBMCs. The chain couples TRBV19 to TRBJ2-1; D remains unclear. This TCR derives from a male donor in good health and CMV-seronegative. The CDR3 DNA reads as TGTGCCAGTGTACCCGACGGAAGCGACAATGAGCAGTTCTTC. Residues: CASVPDGSDNEQFF.